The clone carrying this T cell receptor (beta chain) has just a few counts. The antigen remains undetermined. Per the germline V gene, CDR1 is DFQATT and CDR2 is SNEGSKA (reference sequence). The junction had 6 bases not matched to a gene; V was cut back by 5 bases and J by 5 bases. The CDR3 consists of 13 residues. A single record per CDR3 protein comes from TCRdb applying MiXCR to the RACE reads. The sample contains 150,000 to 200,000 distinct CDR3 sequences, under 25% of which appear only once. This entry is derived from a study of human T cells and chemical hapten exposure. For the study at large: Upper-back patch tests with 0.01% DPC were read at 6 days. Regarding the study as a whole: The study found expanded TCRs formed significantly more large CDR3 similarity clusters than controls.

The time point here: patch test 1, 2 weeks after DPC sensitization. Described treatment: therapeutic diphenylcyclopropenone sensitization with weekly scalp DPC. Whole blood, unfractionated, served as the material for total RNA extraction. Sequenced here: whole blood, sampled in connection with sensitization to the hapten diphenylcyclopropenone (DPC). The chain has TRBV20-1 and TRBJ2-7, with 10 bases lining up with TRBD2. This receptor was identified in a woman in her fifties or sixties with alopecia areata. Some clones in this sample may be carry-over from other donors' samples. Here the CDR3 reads CSAASGRSNEQYF. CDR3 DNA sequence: TGCAGTGCTGCTAGCGGGAGATCCAACGAGCAGTACTTC.